This TCR beta chain was observed in a study of cytomegalovirus exposure and HLA in healthy donors. Between the trimmed V and J ends, which lost 5 bases and 2 bases, there was a span of 10 bases. The CDR3 is 14 residues long. The germline V gene has CDR1 SEHNR and CDR2 FQNEAQ (reference sequence). Primers for the PCR totalled 60 Vbeta and 13 Jbeta. In the study's own analysis: Some 10 million shared chains were among the 80 million or so unique TCR beta chains that a later analysis counted. The repertoire was sequenced with immunoSEQ multiplex PCR; TCRdb's copy has only in-frame clones and lacks some. V and J calls and clone size are given by that table; D and trimming were obtained from the DNA. This table has under 150,000 clones, about 78% appearing once.

V gene TRBV7-9 combines with J gene TRBJ1-5; D not resolved. The TCR was taken from a man aged 40-49 years in good health and CMV-seropositive. The sample taken for sequencing was PBMCs. CDR3 protein: CASSPDIGNQPQHF. In DNA form, the CDR3 reads TGTGCCAGCAGCCCAGACATAGGCAATCAGCCCCAGCATTTT.